This TCR beta chain was captured in a study of CD8 T cell repertoires and HIV-1 epitope variants. For the study at large: Twenty-five autologous and known Gag and Nef epitope variant peptides each stimulated T cells separately. Epitopes were three Gag families plus Nef HW9 and YT9. IL-2, IL-7 and IL-15 were added on days 3 and 7 of approximately 11-day cultures.

Profiling relied on immunoSEQ multiplex PCR, and the TCRdb table lists in-frame clones only, not all of them. In the table there are 6,000 or so clones, around three fifths of which are singletons. This clone has just one count. Its antigen is unidentified. V trimming: 5 bases; J trimming: 2 bases; junction bases outside the gene matches: 5. The germline CDR1 and CDR2 sequences are SEHNR and FQNEAQ (reference sequence). The CDR3 runs to 15 residues. The sequence was collected from a male donor with HIV. The specimen was cultured CD8+ T cells derived from PBMCs. The chain carries TRBV7-9 and TRBJ1-4; 7 bases fit TRBD1. This CDR3 is CASSLIRGTNEKLFF. The CDR3 DNA is TGTGCCAGCAGCCTCATCAGGGGGACTAATGAAAAACTGTTTTTT.